The T cell receptor (beta chain) described here comes from a study of blood T cell repertoires in COVID-19. About the study: Acute and convalescent COVID-19 samples came from the United States, Italy and Spain.

The CDR3 totals 11 residues. The ends lost 3 bases at V and 7 bases at J; junction bases unmatched: 2. Germline values: CDR1 DFQATT, CDR2 SNEGSKA (reference sequence). This clone was observed once. Some clones are missing from TCRdb's copy, which holds only in-frame ones; the method was immunoSEQ multiplex PCR. This table has some 200,000 clones, 75% to 90% appearing once. The chain has TRBV20-1 and TRBJ1-2; 7 bases match TRBD1. The specimen was peripheral blood. This clonotype was sampled from a middle-aged woman with acute or convalescent COVID-19. CDR3 nucleotide sequence: TGCAGTGCTAGCGGGACAGCTGGCTACACCTTC. This translates into CSASGTAGYTF.